This TCR delta chain was identified in a study of γδ T cells in repeated Plasmodium falciparum infection. TCRdb re-identified clones in the multiplex PCR reads via CATT. The sample records approximately 90,000 delta-chain clones, approximately 0.96% being singletons. This clone occurred many times. The specimen was gamma-delta T cells from blood. This receptor was obtained from a pool of human donors (malaria-infected and uninfected, not separated).

The CDR3: CACDTFKLSPVHWGTQGDKLIF. In DNA, the CDR3 is TGTGCCTGTGACACCTTTAAACTGTCTCCTGTTCACTGGGGGACACAGGGAGATAAACTCATCTTT. V is TRDV2 and J is TRDJ1; 9 positions agree with TRDD3. The ends lost 0 bases at V and 5 bases at J; junction bases unmatched: 27. The V gene's germline CDR1 is GEAIGNYY and CDR2 EKD. This CDR3 is 22 amino acids long.